This T cell receptor (beta chain) was captured in a study of blood T cell repertoires in COVID-19 (dated by TCRdb to the early 2020s). Regarding the complete study: Samples covering the acute and convalescent phases of COVID-19 were provided by collaborators in the United States, Italy and Spain. The material from the prospective study consisted of cDNA or gDNA derived from T cells, B-cell-depleted T cells, or PBMCs. Deeply sampled blood TCRbeta repertoires from subjects exposed to, actively infected with, or recovered from COVID-19 were included in the dataset. The repertoires were made available in a free public database intended to serve as a resource for research on the immune response to SARS-CoV-2. Samples were obtained from the ongoing ImmuneRACE study (first 160 participants) and from 1,254 subjects provided by 6 global collaborators. Sample metadata almost always included a de-identified subject ID, COVID-19 status, age in years and sex. Where HLA class I and class II types were available, the types were taken from metadata supplied by the sample provider, not from assay-based typing. Paper-wide results and their limitations: The quantity of clinical and demographic metadata differed by source and by participant and was supplied without curation.

Sequences SGHDN (CDR1) and FVKESK (CDR2) are obtained from the germline V gene. The junction shows trimming of 5 bases on V and 1 base on J, plus 12 bases between the germline ends. The CDR3 covers 15 residues, taking in both the cysteine and the phenylalanine. Only CDR3 DNA remains: 45 bases, in frame from the first base. In the prospective study, participants were roughly 18 to 89 years old, resided in fewer than 25 geographic areas of the United States, and were enrolled through a virtual design. To assign participants to cohorts, the prospective study relied on clinical history that participants themselves reported in a screening survey and a study questionnaire. A participant counted as exposed if, within 2 weeks of entering the study, that participant had been in contact with someone who had a PCR-confirmed or clinician-diagnosed COVID-19 case. In the prospective study, mobile phlebotomists collected whole blood, serum and a nasopharyngeal or oropharyngeal swab from each participant. Additional blood draws and questionnaires over an approximately two-month period could optionally be provided by prospective study participants. Blood samples from the prospective study were shipped frozen or at room temperature prior to DNA extraction.

Regarding this clone: Its antigen is still unknown. Base qualities are not recorded, but no much larger clone differs from it by a single base.

TCRbeta CDR3 regions were amplified from genomic DNA using the immunoSEQ Assay, a bias-controlled multiplex PCR. Under the source paper's analysis protocol: The number of nucleated cells in each sample was estimated by amplification of reference gene primers within the assay. To quantify the absolute abundance of each unique TCRbeta CDR3 rearrangement, sequence reads were collapsed and filtered. For each sample, productive Simpson clonality was calculated by taking the square root of Simpson's diversity index across productive rearrangements. TCRdb provides this immuneACCESS table in a form limited to in-frame rearrangements. Some clones are lacking; in checked studies, under half of them reflect an unresolved V gene, and why the rest are absent is not known. D and trimming were read from the DNA, whereas the V and J calls and clone size are those reported in that table. The table for this sample lists about 140,000 clones; over 70% of them were counted only once. The ten largest account for around 5% of the sample.

Sequencing was carried out using PBMCs or T cells enriched from blood (not recorded which). This receptor was taken from a man between 70 and 80 years old who had been exposed to COVID-19. The rearrangement joined TRBV14 to TRBJ1-5, with the D gene not clear enough to name. The CDR3 reads as follows: CASSSGGGSNQPQHF. The base sequence is TGTGCCAGCAGCTCTGGAGGCGGAAGCAATCAGCCCCAGCATTTT.